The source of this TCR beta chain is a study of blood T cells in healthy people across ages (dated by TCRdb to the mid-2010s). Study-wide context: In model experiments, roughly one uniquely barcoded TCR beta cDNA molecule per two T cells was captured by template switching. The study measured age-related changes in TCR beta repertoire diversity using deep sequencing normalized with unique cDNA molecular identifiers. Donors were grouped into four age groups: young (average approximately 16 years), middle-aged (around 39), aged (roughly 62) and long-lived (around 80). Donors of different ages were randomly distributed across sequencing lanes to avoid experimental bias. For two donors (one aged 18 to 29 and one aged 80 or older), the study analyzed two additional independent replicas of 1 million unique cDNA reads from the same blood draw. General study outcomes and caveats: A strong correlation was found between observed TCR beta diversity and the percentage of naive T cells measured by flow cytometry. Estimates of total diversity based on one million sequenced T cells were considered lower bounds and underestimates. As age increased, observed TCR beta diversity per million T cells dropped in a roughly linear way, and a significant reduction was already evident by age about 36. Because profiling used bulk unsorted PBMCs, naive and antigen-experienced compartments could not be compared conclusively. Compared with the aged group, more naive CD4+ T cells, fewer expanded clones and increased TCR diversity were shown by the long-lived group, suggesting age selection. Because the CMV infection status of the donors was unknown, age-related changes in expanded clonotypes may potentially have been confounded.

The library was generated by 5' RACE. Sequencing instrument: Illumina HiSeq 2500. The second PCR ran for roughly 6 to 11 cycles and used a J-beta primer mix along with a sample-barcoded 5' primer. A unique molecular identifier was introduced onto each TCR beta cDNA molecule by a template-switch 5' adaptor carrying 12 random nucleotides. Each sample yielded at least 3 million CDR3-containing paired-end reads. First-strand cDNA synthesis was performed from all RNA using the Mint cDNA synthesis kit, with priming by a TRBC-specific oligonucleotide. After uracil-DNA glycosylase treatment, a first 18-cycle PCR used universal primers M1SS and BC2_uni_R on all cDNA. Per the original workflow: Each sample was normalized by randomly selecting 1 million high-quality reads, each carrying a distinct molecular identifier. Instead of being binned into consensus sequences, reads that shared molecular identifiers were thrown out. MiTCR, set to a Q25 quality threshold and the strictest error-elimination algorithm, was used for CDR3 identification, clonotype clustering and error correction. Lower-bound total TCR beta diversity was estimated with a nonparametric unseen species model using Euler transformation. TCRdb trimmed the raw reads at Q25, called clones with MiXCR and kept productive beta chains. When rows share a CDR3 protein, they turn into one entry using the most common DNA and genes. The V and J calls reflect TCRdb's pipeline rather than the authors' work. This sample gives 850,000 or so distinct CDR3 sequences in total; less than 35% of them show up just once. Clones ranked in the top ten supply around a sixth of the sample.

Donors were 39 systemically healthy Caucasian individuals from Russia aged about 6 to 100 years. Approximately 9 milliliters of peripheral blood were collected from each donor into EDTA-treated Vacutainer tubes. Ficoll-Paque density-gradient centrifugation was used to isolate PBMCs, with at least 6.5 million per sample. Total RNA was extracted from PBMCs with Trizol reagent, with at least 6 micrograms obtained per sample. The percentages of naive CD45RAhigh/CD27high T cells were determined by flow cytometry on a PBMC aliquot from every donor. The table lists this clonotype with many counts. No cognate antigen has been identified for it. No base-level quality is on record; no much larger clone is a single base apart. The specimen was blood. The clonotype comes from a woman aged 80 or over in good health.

The CDR3 loop reads CASSFSGGAVGEQFF. The DNA is as follows: TGCGCCAGCAGCTTTAGCGGGGGGGCCGTTGGTGAGCAGTTCTTC. The chain links TRBV5-1 with TRBJ2-1, with TRBD2 identical over 11 junction bases. Reading the germline V gene gives CDR1 SGHRS and CDR2 YFSETQ. Spanning cysteine to phenylalanine, the CDR3 consists of 15 amino acids. Only the CDR3 region is kept as DNA, spanning 45 bases read in frame from base 1. Germline trimming: 2 bases from V, 9 bases from J; junction bases outside gene matches: 7.